The source of this T cell receptor beta chain is a study of blood T cell repertoires in COVID-19. Whole-study context: The origin of the acute and convalescent COVID-19 samples was the United States, Italy and Spain. Nucleic acid was either cDNA or gDNA, and it came from T cells, B-cell-depleted T cells, or PBMCs.

Germline assignment: CDR1 LNHDA and CDR2 SQIVND (reference sequence). The J segment lost 1 base and the V segment lost 6 bases, leaving 4 bases of the junction unmatched. This CDR3 is built from 14 residues. In the authors' methods: Counts of nucleated cells, estimated from reference gene primer amplification, were obtained. Clones were read by immunoSEQ multiplex PCR, and TCRdb kept only the in-frame ones, dropping some. V and J calls and clone size come straight from that table; D and trimming were deduced from the DNA. The data show 250,000 to 350,000 clones, around 87% seen once. This clone was counted a few times. This same CDR3 is encoded by further DNA sequences in the sample.

Sequences were obtained from peripheral blood. This clonotype originated in a woman aged 45-59 years who had recovered from COVID-19. The chain recombines TRBV19 with TRBJ1-2; 8 bases line up with TRBD1. The CDR3 loop reads CASSTGQGNYGYTF. Written as DNA, the CDR3 is TGTGCCAGTAGCACCGGACAGGGTAACTATGGCTACACCTTC.